Shown below are 17 T cell receptor beta chains from a single sample sequenced in a study of blood T cell repertoires in COVID-19. TCRdb keeps only in-frame clones here, not all; method: immunoSEQ multiplex PCR. Of around 250,000 clones in the sample, around 83% were seen once. Source material: peripheral blood. The receptors originated from a man aged 80 or over with acute or convalescent COVID-19.

The rearrangement uses TRBV18 and TRBJ2-3, with D possibly being TRBD2 (6 bases). The germline V gene has CDR1 KGHSH and CDR2 LQKENI. V lost 1 base to trimming and J lost 5 bases, with 10 bases between them. This CDR3 contains 14 residues. CDR3 coding DNA: TGTGCCAGCTCACCACTTCCAGCGGGAGATACGCAGTATTTT. Residues: CASSPLPAGDTQYF.

The V call is TRBV25-1, the J call TRBJ2-5; D is ambiguous. Trimming took off 5 bases at V and 3 bases at J, with 16 bases between the two ends. Germline V CDR1 and CDR2: MGHDK, SYGVNS. The CDR3 runs to 15 residues. This CDR3 is CASSNRRVAEETQYF. The CDR3 DNA sequence: TGTGCCAGCAGTAATCGTCGTGTGGCTGAAGAGACCCAGTACTTC.

The gene calls are TRBV24-1 and TRBJ2-5; no definite D call. Trimming removed 4 bases from V and 1 base from J, with 6 bases in between. The germline V gene encodes CDR1 KGHDR and CDR2 SFDVKD. CDR3 length: 13 amino acids. The CDR3 nucleotides are TGTGCCACCAGTGACCTAACCCAAGAGACCCAGTACTTC. Residues: CATSDLTQETQYF.

This clone was found once. The rearrangement uses TRBV11-1 and TRBJ2-7; 7 nucleotides agree with TRBD1. The CDR3 consists of 11 residues. Losses at the gene ends were 5 bases for V and 12 bases for J; bases not matched to a gene: 7. In germline, CDR1 is SGHAT, CDR2 FQDESV (reference sequence). This CDR3 is CASSEDRATYF. In nucleotides, the CDR3 is TGTGCCAGCAGCGAAGACAGGGCTACGTACTTC.

The chain joins TRBV28 to TRBJ1-2, with TRBD1 matching over 9 bases. Germline CDR1 is MDHEN and CDR2 is SYDVKM. Unmatched junction bases numbered 7, after V lost 6 bases and J lost 5 bases. The CDR3 is 14 residues long. The CDR3, as DNA: TGTGCCAGCAGGGTGAGCGGGACAGGGTATGGCTACACCTTC. Protein sequence: CASRVSGTGYGYTF.

The rearrangement joins TRBV3-1 (or the pseudogene TRBV3-2) to TRBJ1-1, with TRBD1 matching 8 bases. This CDR3 is 12 amino acids long. Trimming took 4 bases from V and 11 from J; bases not matched to a gene: 6. CDR1 and CDR2 from the germline V gene are LGHDT and YNNKEL (reference sequence). The CDR3 DNA is TGTGCCAGCAGCCCCCCGGACAGGGCGGCTTTCTTT. This sequence encodes CASSPPDRAAFF.

This clone was seen once. This chain connects TRBV9 to TRBJ2-3, with 10 positions matching TRBD2. With V trimmed by 2 bases and J by 2 bases, 5 bases remained unmatched. This CDR3 has 16 amino acids. Looked up from germline, CDR1 is SGDLS and CDR2 is YYNGEE. CDR3 bases: TGTGCCAGCAGCGTGATTAGCGGGGGGTTCACAGATACGCAGTATTTT. It encodes CASSVISGGFTDTQYF.

V gene TRBV19 combines with J gene TRBJ1-6, with D perhaps TRBD1 (5 bases). The CDR3 sequence is 14 residues long. The V end was cut by 1 base, the J end by 9 bases, with 10 bases between. The V gene's germline CDR1 is LNHDA and CDR2 SQIVND (reference sequence). The CDR3 spells CASSIGQSPSPLHF. DNA for the CDR3: TGTGCCAGTAGTATAGGACAGTCTCCTTCACCCCTCCACTTT.

The V and J genes are TRBV27 and TRBJ2-1; D uncertain. Germline CDR1 and CDR2: MNHEY and SMNVEV (reference sequence). The CDR3 is made up of 15 amino acids. The ends were cut back, 2 bases at V and 2 bases at J, with 10 bases in the middle. CDR3 sequence: CASSLLAEPYNEQFF. In DNA form, the CDR3 reads TGTGCCAGCAGTTTACTCGCGGAACCCTACAATGAGCAGTTCTTC.

This chain uses TRBV27 with TRBJ2-7; D is unresolved. Germline CDR1 reads MNHEY; CDR2 reads SMNVEV (reference sequence). This CDR3 contains 15 residues. Trimming removed 1 base from V and 0 bases from J, with 10 bases in between. The CDR3 is CASSLLGGSSYEQYF. As DNA, the CDR3 is TGTGCCAGCAGTTTATTAGGCGGTAGCTCCTACGAGCAGTACTTC.

This clone was picked up one time. The rearrangement links TRBV9 to TRBJ2-3, with 7 bases identical to TRBD2. With 0 bases clipped from V and 0 bases from J, the junction kept 7 bases outside the gene matches. The CDR3 runs 17 residues. CDR1 and CDR2 (germline): SGDLS, YYNGEE. The CDR3 loop is CASSVVTSAYSTDTQYF. DNA for the CDR3: TGTGCCAGCAGCGTAGTAACTAGCGCTTATAGCACAGATACGCAGTATTTT.

The CDR3 protein is CATRRAVTDTQYF. CDR3 sequence (DNA): TGTGCCACCAGGAGGGCCGTCACAGATACGCAGTATTTT. This rearrangement joins TRBV6-5 to TRBJ2-3; maybe TRBD2 (6 bases). Germline V gene data show CDR1 as MNHEY and CDR2 as SVGAGI. This CDR3 has 13 amino acids. The ends were cut back, 10 bases at V and 2 bases at J, with 13 bases in the middle.

V is TRBV4-1 and J is TRBJ2-2; 15 bases match TRBD2. With V trimmed by 4 bases and J by 13 bases, 13 bases remained unmatched. The V gene's germline CDR1 is MGHRA and CDR2 YSYEKL. The CDR3 is 17 amino acids. The CDR3 nucleotides read TGCGCCAGCAGCCTTACCACGGGACTAGCGGGAGGCTTGGGGCTGTTTTTT. As protein: CASSLTTGLAGGLGLFF.

The CDR3 region is CAISQDRGMNTEAFF. CDR3 bases: TGTGCCATCAGCCAAGACAGGGGAATGAACACTGAAGCTTTCTTT. This sequence joins TRBV10-3 and TRBJ1-1, with TRBD1 matching 8 bases. Germline V gene data show CDR1 as ENHRY and CDR2 as SYGVKD. The CDR3 extends over 15 amino acids. Trimming cost V 6 bases and J 0 bases; bases outside gene matches: 6.

The chain has TRBV27 and TRBJ1-2; D is possibly TRBD1 (6 bases). The CDR3 contains 15 residues. Trimming pared 2 bases from V and 7 bases from J, leaving 17 bases between. CDR1 and CDR2 from the germline V gene are MNHEY and SMNVEV (reference sequence). Written as DNA, the CDR3 is TGTGCCAGCAGTTTAGGGGTTACAGGGCCTAGTGGCTACACCTTC. It translates to CASSLGVTGPSGYTF.

This rearrangement joins TRBV6-2 or TRBV6-3 to TRBJ1-5; D remains ambiguous. CDR3 length: 13 amino acids. Germline lookup yields CDR1 MNHEY and CDR2 SVGEGT. V was trimmed by 5 bases and J by 8 bases, leaving 13 bases between them. CDR3 nucleotides: TGTGCCAGCAGTCTACTTACCGGAGAGCCCCAGCATTTT. Encoded protein: CASSLLTGEPQHF.

The V and J genes are TRBV6-5 and TRBJ2-7, with TRBD1 matching over 8 bases. The CDR3 has 13 amino acids. J was trimmed by 6 bases and V by 7 bases; bases with no gene match: 8. Germline-derived CDR1 and CDR2 are MNHEY and SVGAGI. CDR3 in amino acids: CASIARQGTEQYF. CDR3 DNA: TGTGCCAGCATAGCGAGACAGGGGACCGAGCAGTACTTC.